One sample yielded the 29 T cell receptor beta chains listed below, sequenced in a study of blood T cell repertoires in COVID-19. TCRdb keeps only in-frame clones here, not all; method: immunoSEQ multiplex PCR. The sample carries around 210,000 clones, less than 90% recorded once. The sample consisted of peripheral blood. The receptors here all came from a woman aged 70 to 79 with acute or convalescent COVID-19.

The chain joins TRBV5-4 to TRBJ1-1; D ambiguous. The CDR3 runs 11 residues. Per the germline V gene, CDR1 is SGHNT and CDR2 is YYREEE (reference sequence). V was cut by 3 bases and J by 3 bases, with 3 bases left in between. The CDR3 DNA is TGTGCCAGCAGCTCGTACACTGAAGCTTTCTTT. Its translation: CASSSYTEAFF.

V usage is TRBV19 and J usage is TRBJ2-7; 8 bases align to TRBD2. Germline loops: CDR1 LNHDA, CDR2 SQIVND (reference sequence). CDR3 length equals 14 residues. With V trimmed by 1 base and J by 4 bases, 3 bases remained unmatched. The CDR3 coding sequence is TGTGCCAGTAGTATAGTTCCGGGAGGGTACGAGCAGTACTTC. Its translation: CASSIVPGGYEQYF.

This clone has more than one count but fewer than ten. CDR3 sequence (DNA): TGTGCCAGCAGGGTAGGGGGCTCAATCTATGGCTACACCTTC. Its protein is CASRVGGSIYGYTF. The chain couples TRBV28 to TRBJ1-2, with 7 bases lining up with TRBD1. V shed 6 bases, J shed 4 bases, and the junction held 8 bases outside the gene matches. Germline V CDR1 and CDR2: MDHEN, SYDVKM. This CDR3 spans 14 amino acids.

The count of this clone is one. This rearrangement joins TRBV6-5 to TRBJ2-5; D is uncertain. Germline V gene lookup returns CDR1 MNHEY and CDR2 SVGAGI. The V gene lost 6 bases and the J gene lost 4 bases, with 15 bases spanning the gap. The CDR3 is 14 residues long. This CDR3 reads CASSPIQARETQYF. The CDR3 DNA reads TGTGCCAGCAGCCCAATTCAGGCGAGAGAGACCCAGTACTTC.

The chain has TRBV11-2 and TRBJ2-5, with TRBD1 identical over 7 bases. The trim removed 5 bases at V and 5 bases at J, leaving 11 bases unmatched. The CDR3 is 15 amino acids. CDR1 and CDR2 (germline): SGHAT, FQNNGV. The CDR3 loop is CASSAGQALRETQYF. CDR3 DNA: TGTGCCAGCAGCGCCGGACAGGCACTCAGGGAGACCCAGTACTTC.

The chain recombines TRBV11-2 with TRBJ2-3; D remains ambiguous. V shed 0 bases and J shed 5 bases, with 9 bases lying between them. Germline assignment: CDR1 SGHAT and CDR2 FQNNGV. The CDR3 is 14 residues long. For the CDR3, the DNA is TGTGCCAGCAGCTTAGATCCGAGGAGAGATACGCAGTATTTT. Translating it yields CASSLDPRRDTQYF.

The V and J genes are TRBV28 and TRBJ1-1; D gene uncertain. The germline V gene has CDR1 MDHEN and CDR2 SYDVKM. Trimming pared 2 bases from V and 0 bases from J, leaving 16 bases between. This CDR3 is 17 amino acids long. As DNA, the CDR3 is TGTGCCAGCAGTTTAGGCCCCCCTTTCAGATTGAACACTGAAGCTTTCTTT. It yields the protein CASSLGPPFRLNTEAFF. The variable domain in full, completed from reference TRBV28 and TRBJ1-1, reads DVKVTQSSRYLVKRTGEKVFLECVQDMDHENMFWYRQDPGLGLRLIYFSYDVKMKEKGDIPEGYSVSREKKERFSLILESASTNQTSMYLCASSLGPPFRLNTEAFFGQGTRLTVV.

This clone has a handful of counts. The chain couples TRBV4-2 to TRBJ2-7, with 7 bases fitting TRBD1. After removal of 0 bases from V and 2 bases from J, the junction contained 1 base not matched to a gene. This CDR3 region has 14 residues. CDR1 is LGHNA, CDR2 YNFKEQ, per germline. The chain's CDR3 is CASSQEDRAYEQYF. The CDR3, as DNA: TGTGCCAGCAGCCAAGAAGACAGGGCCTACGAGCAGTACTTC.

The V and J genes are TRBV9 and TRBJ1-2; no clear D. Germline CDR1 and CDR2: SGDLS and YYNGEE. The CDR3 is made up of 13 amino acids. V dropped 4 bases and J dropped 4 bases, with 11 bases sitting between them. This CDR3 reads CASSPVGSYGYTF. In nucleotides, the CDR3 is TGTGCCAGCAGCCCTGTAGGGAGCTATGGCTACACCTTC.

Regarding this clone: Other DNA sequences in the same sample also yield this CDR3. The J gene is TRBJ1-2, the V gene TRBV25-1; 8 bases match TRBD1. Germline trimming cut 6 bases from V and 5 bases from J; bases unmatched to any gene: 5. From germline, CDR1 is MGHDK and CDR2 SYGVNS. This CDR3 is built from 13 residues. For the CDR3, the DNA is TGTGCCAGCAGGCGGGGACAGGAATATGGCTACACCTTC. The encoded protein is CASRRGQEYGYTF.

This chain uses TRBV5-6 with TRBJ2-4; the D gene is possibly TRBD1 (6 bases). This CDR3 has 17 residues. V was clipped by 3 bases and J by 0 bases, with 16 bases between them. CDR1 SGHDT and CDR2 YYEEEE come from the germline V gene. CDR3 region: CASSSVGAALAKNIQYF. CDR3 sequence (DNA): TGTGCCAGCAGCTCAGTGGGGGCAGCTCTAGCCAAAAACATTCAGTACTTC.

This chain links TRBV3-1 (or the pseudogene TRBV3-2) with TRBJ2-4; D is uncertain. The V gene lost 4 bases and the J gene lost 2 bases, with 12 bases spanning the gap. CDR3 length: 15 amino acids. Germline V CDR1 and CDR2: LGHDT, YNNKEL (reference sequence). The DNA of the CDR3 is TGTGCCAGCAGCCCCACACACAGCACCAAAAACATTCAGTACTTC. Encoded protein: CASSPTHSTKNIQYF.

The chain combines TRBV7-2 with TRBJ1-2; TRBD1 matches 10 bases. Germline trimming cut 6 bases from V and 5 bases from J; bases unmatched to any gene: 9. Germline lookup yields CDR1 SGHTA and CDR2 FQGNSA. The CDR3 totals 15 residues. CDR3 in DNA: TGTGCCAGCAGTCAGAGGACAGGGGGGGGATATGGCTACACCTTC. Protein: CASSQRTGGGYGYTF.

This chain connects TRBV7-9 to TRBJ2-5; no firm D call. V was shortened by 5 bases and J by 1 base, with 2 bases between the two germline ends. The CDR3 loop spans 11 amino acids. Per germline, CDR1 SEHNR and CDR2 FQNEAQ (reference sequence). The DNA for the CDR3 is TGTGCCAGCAGCCTCCAAGAGACCCAGTACTTC. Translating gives CASSLQETQYF.

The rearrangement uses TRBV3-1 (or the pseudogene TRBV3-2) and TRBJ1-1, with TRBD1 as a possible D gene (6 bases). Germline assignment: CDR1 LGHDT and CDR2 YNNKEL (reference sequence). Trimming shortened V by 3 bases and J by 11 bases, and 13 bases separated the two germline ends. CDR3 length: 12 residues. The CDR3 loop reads CASSQLDRSAFF. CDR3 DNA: TGTGCCAGCAGCCAGTTAGACAGGAGTGCTTTCTTT.

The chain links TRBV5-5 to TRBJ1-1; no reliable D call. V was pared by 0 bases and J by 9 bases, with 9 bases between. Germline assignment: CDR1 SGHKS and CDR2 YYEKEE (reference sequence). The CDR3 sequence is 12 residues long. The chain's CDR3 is CASSLVSQQAFF. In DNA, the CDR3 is TGTGCCAGCAGCTTGGTGTCACAGCAAGCTTTCTTT.

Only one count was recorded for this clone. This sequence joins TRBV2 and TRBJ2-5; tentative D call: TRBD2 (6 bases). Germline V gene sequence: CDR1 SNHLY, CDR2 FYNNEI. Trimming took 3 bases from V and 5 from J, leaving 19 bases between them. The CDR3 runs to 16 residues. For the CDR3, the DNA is TGTGCCAGCAGTGAGGGGTTAATACGGGGAGGTGAGACCCAGTACTTC. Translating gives CASSEGLIRGGETQYF.

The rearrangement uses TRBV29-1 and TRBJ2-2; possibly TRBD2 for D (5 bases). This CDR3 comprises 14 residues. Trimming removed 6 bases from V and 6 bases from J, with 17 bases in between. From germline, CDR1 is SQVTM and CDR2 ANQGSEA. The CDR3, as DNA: TGCAGCGTGGGTCTTGGGAGTGGCTCCGGGGAGCTGTTTTTT. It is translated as CSVGLGSGSGELFF.

The DNA of the CDR3 is TGTGCCACGGGGGGACGGAGGGCCAACGTCCTGACTTTC. This gives the protein CATGGRRANVLTF. The chain links TRBV6-6 to TRBJ2-6, with 7 bases matching TRBD2. J was trimmed by 5 bases and V by 10 bases; bases with no gene match: 5. Per germline, CDR1 MNHNY and CDR2 SVGAGI (reference sequence). The CDR3 is 13 amino acids.

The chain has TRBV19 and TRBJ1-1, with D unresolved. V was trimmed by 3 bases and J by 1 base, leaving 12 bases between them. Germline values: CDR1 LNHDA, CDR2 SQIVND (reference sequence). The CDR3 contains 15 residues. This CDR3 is CASSIGRGRNTEAFF. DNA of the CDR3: TGTGCCAGTAGTATCGGTCGAGGGCGGAACACTGAAGCTTTCTTT.

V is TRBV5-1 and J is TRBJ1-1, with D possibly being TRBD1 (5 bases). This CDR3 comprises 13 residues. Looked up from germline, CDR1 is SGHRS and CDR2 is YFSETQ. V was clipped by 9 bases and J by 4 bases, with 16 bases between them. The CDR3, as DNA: TGCGCCACCACCCCCGGGGGGGGCACTGAAGCTTTCTTT. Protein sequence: CATTPGGGTEAFF.

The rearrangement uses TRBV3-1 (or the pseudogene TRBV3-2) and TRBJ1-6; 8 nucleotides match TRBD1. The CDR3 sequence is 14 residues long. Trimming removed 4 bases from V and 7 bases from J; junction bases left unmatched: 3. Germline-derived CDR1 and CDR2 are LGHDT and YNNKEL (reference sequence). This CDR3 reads CASSPQGANSPLHF. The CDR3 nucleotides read TGTGCCAGCAGCCCGCAGGGGGCGAATTCACCCCTCCACTTT.

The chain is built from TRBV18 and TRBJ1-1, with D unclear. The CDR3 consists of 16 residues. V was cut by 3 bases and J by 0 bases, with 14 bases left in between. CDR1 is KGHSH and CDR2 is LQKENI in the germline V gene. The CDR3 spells CASSPLRNQMNTEAFF. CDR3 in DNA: TGTGCCAGCTCACCGCTGAGGAATCAGATGAACACTGAAGCTTTCTTT. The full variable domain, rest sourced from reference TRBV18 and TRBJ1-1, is NAGVMQNPRHLVRRRGQEARLRCSPMKGHSHVYWYRQLPEEGLKFMVYLQKENIIDESGMPKERFSAEFPKEGPSILRIQQVVRGDSAAYFCASSPLRNQMNTEAFFGQGTRLTVV.

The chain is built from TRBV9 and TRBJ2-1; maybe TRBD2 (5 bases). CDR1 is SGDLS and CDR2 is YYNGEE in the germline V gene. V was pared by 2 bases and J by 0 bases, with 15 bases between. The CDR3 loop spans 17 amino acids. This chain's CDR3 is CASSVGIWESSYNEQFF. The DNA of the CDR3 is TGTGCCAGCAGCGTGGGGATTTGGGAGAGCTCCTACAATGAGCAGTTCTTC.

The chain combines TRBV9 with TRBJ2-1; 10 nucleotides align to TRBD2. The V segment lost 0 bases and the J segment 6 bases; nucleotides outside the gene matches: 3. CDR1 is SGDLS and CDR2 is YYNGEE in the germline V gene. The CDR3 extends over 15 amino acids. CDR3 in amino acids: CASSVGSGRGNEQFF. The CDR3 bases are TGTGCCAGCAGCGTAGGCAGCGGGAGGGGCAATGAGCAGTTCTTC.

This chain's CDR3 is CASSYTRQGGKNIQYF. DNA for the CDR3: TGTGCCAGCAGTTACACGAGACAGGGGGGTAAAAACATTCAGTACTTC. J is TRBJ2-4 and V is TRBV6-5; TRBD1 aligns across 9 bases. This CDR3 has 16 residues. The ends lost 2 bases at V and 4 bases at J; junction bases unmatched: 6. CDR1 is MNHEY and CDR2 is SVGAGI in the germline V gene.

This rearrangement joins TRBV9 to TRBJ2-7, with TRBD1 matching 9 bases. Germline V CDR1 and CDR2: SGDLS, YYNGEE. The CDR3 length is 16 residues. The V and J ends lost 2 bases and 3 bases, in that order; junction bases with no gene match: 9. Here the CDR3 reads CASSVGHPGQGYEQYF. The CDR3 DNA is TGTGCCAGCAGCGTCGGACACCCGGGACAGGGCTACGAGCAGTACTTC. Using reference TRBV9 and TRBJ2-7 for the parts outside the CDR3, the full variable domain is DSGVTQTPKHLITATGQRVTLRCSPRSGDLSVYWYQQSLDQGLQFLIQYYNGEERAKGNILERFSAQQFPDLHSELNLSSLELGDSALYFCASSVGHPGQGYEQYFGPGTRLTVT.

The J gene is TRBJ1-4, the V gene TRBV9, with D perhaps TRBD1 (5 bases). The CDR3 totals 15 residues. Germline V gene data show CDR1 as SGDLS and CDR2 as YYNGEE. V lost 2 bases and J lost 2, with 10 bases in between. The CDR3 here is CASSVEGLTNEKLFF. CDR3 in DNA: TGTGCCAGCAGCGTGGAGGGACTCACTAATGAAAAACTGTTTTTT.

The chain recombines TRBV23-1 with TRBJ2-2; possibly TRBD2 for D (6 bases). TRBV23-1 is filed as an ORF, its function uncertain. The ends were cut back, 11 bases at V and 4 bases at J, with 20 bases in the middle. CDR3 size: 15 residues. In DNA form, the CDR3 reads TGCGCCGCAGGATGGGTCGGGAGCGTCACCGGGGAGCTGTTTTTT. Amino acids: CAAGWVGSVTGELFF.